This TCR beta chain was captured in a study of blood T cell repertoires in COVID-19. CDR1 is MDHEN and CDR2 is SYDVKM in the germline V gene. The CDR3 runs 14 residues. The trim removed 6 bases at V and 2 bases at J, leaving 2 bases unmatched. TCRdb's copy holds only in-frame clones and misses some; the assay was immunoSEQ multiplex PCR. The data show approximately 130,000 clones, over 75% seen once. The chain employs TRBV28 and TRBJ1-2; 11 bases are shared with TRBD1. This receptor was taken from a man aged 65-85 years with active or convalescent COVID-19. Sequencing was carried out using peripheral blood. CDR3 amino acids: CASRRTGGNYGYTF. The CDR3 nucleotides are TGTGCCAGCAGAAGGACAGGGGGCAACTATGGCTACACCTTC.